Here is one T cell receptor beta chain with its context. The data were taken from a study of blood T cell repertoires in COVID-19. Study-wide context: The study drew acute and convalescent COVID-19 samples from the United States, Italy and Spain. PBMCs, B-cell-depleted T cells, or T cells provided the cDNA or gDNA that made up the material.

Germline V gives CDR1 SGHKS, CDR2 YYEKEE (reference sequence). V shed 0 bases and J shed 6 bases, with 16 bases lying between them. The CDR3 is 15 residues long. Seattle's enrolled individuals joined amid active infection and were then monitored longitudinally. In the original analysis: The assay estimated nucleated cells by amplifying reference gene primers. The repertoire was sequenced with immunoSEQ multiplex PCR; TCRdb's copy has only in-frame clones and lacks some. The V and J calls and clone size are taken from that table; D and trimming were inferred from the DNA. There are 250,000 to 350,000 clones in the sample; about 88% occur only once, and more than 1.2% lies in the top ten.

This rearrangement joins TRBV5-5 to TRBJ2-7; TRBD1 might be the D (5 bases). The clonotype was recovered from a human donor with COVID-19, enrolled during active disease. The donor label of this sample is uncertain. The sequenced material came from peripheral blood. The CDR3 region is CASSLGRAGSGEQYF. In nucleotides, the CDR3 is TGTGCCAGCAGCTTGGGCAGGGCCGGGTCGGGCGAGCAGTACTTC.